Below, 14 T cell receptor beta chains from the same sample are listed, as sequenced in a study of cytomegalovirus exposure and HLA in healthy donors. Primers included in the PCR were 60 Vbeta and 13 Jbeta primers. Sequencing was performed with immunoSEQ multiplex PCR; in TCRdb, only in-frame clones are kept and a portion is missing. Of some 140,000 clones detected, 75% to 80% appear once; the ten largest clones hold 0.8% to 0.95%. The sequencing input was PBMCs. These receptors originate from a woman aged 55 to 70 in good health and CMV-seronegative.

The gene calls are TRBV2 and TRBJ2-7; TRBD1 matches at 7 bases. V shed 8 bases and J 13 bases; nucleotides not matched to a gene: 11. Germline lookup yields CDR1 SNHLY and CDR2 FYNNEI. The CDR3 runs to 11 residues. The CDR3 DNA sequence: TGTGCCAGCCCAAGGCAGGGGGAATTATACTTC. Its translation: CASPRQGELYF.

CDR3 sequence (DNA): TGTGCCAGCAGTTTATACCCCCCCTTAAGACAGGGGGTCTACGAGCAGTACTTC. This gives the protein CASSLYPPLRQGVYEQYF. V gene TRBV27 combines with J gene TRBJ2-7; 9 bases match TRBD1. The CDR3 spans 18 residues. Germline CDR1 and CDR2: MNHEY and SMNVEV (reference sequence). Trimming took 1 base from V and 3 from J; bases not matched to a gene: 13.

CDR3 loop: CASSQDPATSGYNEQFF. Written as DNA, the CDR3 is TGCGCCAGCAGCCAAGATCCGGCGACTAGCGGCTACAATGAGCAGTTCTTC. V gene TRBV4-1 combines with J gene TRBJ2-1; 9 nucleotides align to TRBD2. The germline V gene has CDR1 MGHRA and CDR2 YSYEKL. The CDR3 has 17 residues. The trim removed 0 bases at V and 3 bases at J, leaving 6 bases unmatched.

The V call is TRBV6-1, the J call TRBJ2-1, with 10 nucleotides matching TRBD2. The CDR3 contains 12 residues. The V segment lost 3 bases and the J segment 15 bases; nucleotides outside the gene matches: 5. Germline V gives CDR1 MNHNS, CDR2 SASEGT. The CDR3 protein is CASSDSWTSGFF. CDR3 coding DNA: TGTGCCAGCAGTGATTCGTGGACTAGCGGGTTCTTC.

The chain is built from TRBV5-1 and TRBJ2-1, with 10 nucleotides matching TRBD1. The CDR3 runs 15 residues. V shed 5 bases, J shed 8 bases, and the junction held 10 bases outside the gene matches. In germline, CDR1 is SGHRS, CDR2 YFSETQ. For the CDR3, the DNA is TGCGCCAGCAGTCCCAGCCAGACAGGGGGCGATGAGCAGTTCTTC. As protein: CASSPSQTGGDEQFF.

The chain combines TRBV7-2 with TRBJ1-2; TRBD1 aligns across 7 bases. Trimming cost V 5 bases and J 1 base; bases outside gene matches: 4. Germline assignment: CDR1 SGHTA and CDR2 FQGNSA. The CDR3 runs to 14 residues. CDR3 in amino acids: CASSPRQGNYGYTF. The CDR3 bases are TGTGCCAGCAGCCCGAGACAGGGTAACTATGGCTACACCTTC.

V and J are TRBV29-1 and TRBJ1-2, with 7 bases matching TRBD1. In germline, CDR1 is SQVTM, CDR2 ANQGSEA. CDR3 length equals 17 residues. V gave up 2 bases and J gave up 5 bases; unmatched junction bases: 17. CDR3 coding DNA: TGCAGCGTTGAAACCCGGGAGGGGGCGACGCTAGGGTATGGCTACACCTTC. It is translated as CSVETREGATLGYGYTF.

V is TRBV5-1 and J is TRBJ1-1, with D possibly TRBD1 on 5 matching bases. Trimming took 7 bases from V and 1 from J, leaving 14 bases between them. The CDR3 extends over 14 amino acids. The germline V gene has CDR1 SGHRS and CDR2 YFSETQ. The CDR3 DNA is TGCGCCAGCGGCACTGGGGCTGAGAACACTGAAGCTTTCTTT. Translation: CASGTGAENTEAFF.

This chain joins TRBV14 and TRBJ2-5; no firm D call. The DNA end is more similar to TRBJ2-7, so the J call may be wrong. The CDR3 runs to 13 residues. Germline assignment: CDR1 SGHDN and CDR2 FVKESK. In nucleotides, the CDR3 is TGTGCCAGCAGCCAAGAGATCGAGCCCGAGCAGTACTTC. Translation gives CASSQEIEPEQYF.

J is TRBJ2-6 and V is TRBV4-1, with 13 bases identical to TRBD2. V lost 4 bases and J lost 3; bases outside the gene matches: 6. The germline CDR1 and CDR2 sequences are MGHRA and YSYEKL. This CDR3 contains 18 residues. The CDR3 DNA is TGCGCCAGCAGCCCCGGACTAGCGGGAGAGGGTGGGGCCAACGTCCTGACTTTC. Translating it yields CASSPGLAGEGGANVLTF.

V gene TRBV28 combines with J gene TRBJ1-1; 7 bases match TRBD1. The J segment lost 4 bases and the V segment lost 1 base, leaving 12 bases of the junction unmatched. This CDR3 comprises 17 residues. Looked up from germline, CDR1 is MDHEN and CDR2 is SYDVKM. The CDR3 loop is CASSLSLQGVRGTEAFF. The CDR3 nucleotides are TGTGCCAGCAGTTTATCTTTGCAGGGGGTGCGGGGCACTGAAGCTTTCTTT.

This clone was seen a handful of times. This chain's CDR3 is CASSRSGGDGYTF. The CDR3 DNA sequence: TGCGCCAGCAGTCGATCAGGGGGCGATGGCTACACCTTC. The chain recombines TRBV5-1 with TRBJ1-2; 8 nucleotides match TRBD1. J lost 6 bases, V lost 5 bases, and 6 bases had no gene match. The CDR3 is 13 amino acids. The V gene's germline CDR1 is SGHRS and CDR2 YFSETQ.

The rearrangement uses TRBV18 and TRBJ2-1; D is unresolved. Germline V gene data show CDR1 as KGHSH and CDR2 as LQKENI. This CDR3 has 16 amino acids. Trimming cost V 2 bases and J 0 bases, with 11 bases left between them. The CDR3 region is CASSPVVASSYNEQFF. Written as DNA, the CDR3 is TGTGCCAGCTCACCAGTGGTGGCCTCCTCCTACAATGAGCAGTTCTTC.

This clone has a handful of counts. This sequence joins TRBV4-2 and TRBJ2-2, with 11 positions matching TRBD2. This CDR3 region has 17 residues. Unmatched junction bases numbered 4, after V lost 3 bases and J lost 1 base. CDR1 LGHNA and CDR2 YNFKEQ come from the germline V gene. In nucleotides, the CDR3 is TGTGCCAGCAGCCAGGTTACTAGCGGGAGGAACACCGGGGAGCTGTTTTTT. This encodes CASSQVTSGRNTGELFF.